The 5 T cell receptor beta chains below come from one sample, sequenced in a study of T cells in Graves' hyperthyroidism and ophthalmopathy. TCR beta CDR3 sequences were amplified from RNA transcripts. HTBI primers were employed in a first-round RT-PCR of the TCR CDR3. TCRdb called the multiplex PCR reads again in MiXCR, with one record for every CDR3 protein. The sample has approximately 690,000 distinct CDR3 sequences; around 21% are singletons. Sequenced: blood. Receptor source: a man between 25 and 39 years old with Graves' ophthalmopathy.

The chain employs TRBV15 and TRBJ2-2; D remains ambiguous. Germline CDR1 reads LNHNV; CDR2 reads YYDKDF (reference sequence). V lost 4 bases, J lost 5 bases, and 8 bases lay in between. The CDR3 covers 13 residues. The CDR3 here is CATSTDSTGELFF. DNA for the CDR3: TGTGCCACCAGCACTGACTCGACCGGGGAGCTGTTTTTT.

This clonotype came up a few times. The CDR3 protein is CAWSVKGRYEQYF. CDR3 in DNA: TGTGCCTGGAGTGTTAAGGGGAGGTACGAGCAGTACTTC. The V gene is TRBV30, the J gene TRBJ2-7, with D perhaps matching TRBD2 (6 bases). Deletions cut 0 bases from V and 4 bases from J, with 10 bases between. Germline V gene data show CDR1 as GTSNPN and CDR2 as SVGIG (reference sequence). This CDR3 has 13 amino acids.

V and J are TRBV6-1 and TRBJ2-1, with 9 bases matching TRBD2. With 4 bases clipped from V and 2 bases from J, the junction kept 3 bases outside the gene matches. Germline lookup yields CDR1 MNHNS and CDR2 SASEGT. There are 15 residues in the CDR3. This chain's CDR3 is CASSAREGAYNEQFF. CDR3 nucleotide sequence: TGTGCCAGCAGTGCGCGGGAGGGGGCCTACAATGAGCAGTTCTTC.

For this clonotype: A clone one base away is much larger, so this may be a read error. This chain connects TRBV7-8 to TRBJ2-1; D is unclear. The V gene lost 8 bases and the J gene lost 5 bases, with 19 bases spanning the gap. Germline-derived CDR1 and CDR2 are SGHVS and FQNEAQ. The CDR3 runs to 15 residues. CDR3: CASGARRFGDNEQFF. The CDR3 DNA reads TGTGCCAGCGGCGCCCGTCGGTTTGGGGACAATGAGCAGTTCTTC.

This clonotype appeared a few times. This sequence joins TRBV5-8 and TRBJ1-2; D is possibly TRBD1 (5 bases). Germline CDR1 SGHTS, CDR2 YDEGEE. CDR3 length equals 14 residues. The V end was cut by 3 bases, the J end by 1 base, with 10 bases between. The CDR3 nucleotides are TGTGCCAGCAGCTCCGAGACAGTTAACTATGGCTACACCTTC. Translated: CASSSETVNYGYTF.